These 30 T cell receptor beta chains were all obtained from the same sample, sequenced in a study of blood T cell repertoires in COVID-19. Assay used: immunoSEQ multiplex PCR; TCRdb lists only in-frame clones, some missing. The data hold roughly 200,000 clones, with 83% observed a single time. The sequenced sample was peripheral blood. These receptors all come from a middle-aged man with active or convalescent COVID-19.

V usage is TRBV11-2 and J usage is TRBJ2-7, with 11 bases lining up with TRBD2. The CDR3 is 18 residues long. From germline, CDR1 is SGHAT and CDR2 FQNNGV. V was pared by 4 bases and J by 1 base, with 12 bases of the junction left unmatched. The CDR3 region is CASSSTSGGKTISYEQYF. The CDR3 nucleotides read TGTGCCAGCAGCTCCACTAGCGGGGGTAAGACGATATCCTACGAGCAGTACTTC. Together with reference TRBV11-2 and TRBJ2-7, the CDR3 gives the full variable domain: EAGVAQSPRYKIIEKRQSVAFWCNPISGHATLYWYQQILGQGPKLLIQFQNNGVVDDSQLPKDRFSAERLKGVDSTLKIQPAKLEDSAVYLCASSSTSGGKTISYEQYFGPGTRLTVT.

The chain uses TRBV9 and TRBJ1-1; D unresolved. CDR3 length: 13 amino acids. V was clipped by 0 bases and J by 2 bases, with 5 bases between them. Germline CDR1 SGDLS, CDR2 YYNGEE. CDR3 in amino acids: CASSVGINTEAFF. The CDR3 bases are TGTGCCAGCAGCGTAGGTATAAACACTGAAGCTTTCTTT.

The chain employs TRBV5-1 and TRBJ2-2; maybe TRBD1 (6 bases). Germline V CDR1 and CDR2: SGHRS, YFSETQ. Trimming shortened V by 0 bases and J by 3 bases, and 9 bases separated the two germline ends. CDR3 size: 15 residues. CDR3: CASSLGTEYTGELFF. The CDR3 DNA reads as TGCGCCAGCAGCTTGGGGACAGAATACACCGGGGAGCTGTTTTTT.

This chain links TRBV7-3 with TRBJ2-7; 8 bases match TRBD1. V was clipped by 1 base and J by 6 bases; unmatched bases: 8. The length of the CDR3 is 15 residues. Per the germline V gene, CDR1 is SGHTA and CDR2 is FQGTGA. The CDR3 sequence is CASSLSGQGVGEQYF. CDR3 DNA sequence: TGTGCCAGCAGCTTAAGTGGACAGGGAGTCGGCGAGCAGTACTTC.

The gene calls are TRBV25-1 and TRBJ2-3; possibly TRBD2 for D (6 bases). Trimming stripped 8 bases from V and 2 bases from J, with 20 bases between. The length of the CDR3 is 16 residues. CDR1 and CDR2 from the germline V gene are MGHDK and SYGVNS. The CDR3 DNA reads as TGTGCCAGCGGGAAGCGGGCTAGCTTCTCCACAGATACGCAGTATTTT. It codes for CASGKRASFSTDTQYF.

The V gene is TRBV5-4, the J gene TRBJ2-1; perhaps TRBD2 as D (5 bases). The germline gives CDR1 SGHNT, CDR2 YYREEE (reference sequence). This CDR3 region has 16 residues. V lost 0 bases to trimming and J lost 5 bases, with 15 bases between them. The CDR3 DNA follows: TGTGCCAGCAGCTTGGTGTCTGGGAGAGGCCACAATGAGCAGTTCTTC. Translation: CASSLVSGRGHNEQFF.

This CDR3 reads CASGFSPDSFNQPQHF. CDR3 sequence (DNA): TGTGCTAGTGGTTTTAGCCCTGACAGCTTCAATCAGCCCCAGCATTTT. The J gene is TRBJ1-5, the V gene TRBV12-5, with D maybe TRBD1 (5 bases). Germline assignment: CDR1 LGHNT and CDR2 FRNRAP. The CDR3 runs to 16 residues. V lost 3 bases, J lost 3 bases, and 15 bases lay in between.

CDR3 bases: TGTGCCAGCAGCCCGCAGGGACAGGGCTATGGCTACACCTTC. Translation: CASSPQGQGYGYTF. This chain connects TRBV5-4 to TRBJ1-2, with 9 bases matching TRBD1. The CDR3 is 14 residues long. V lost 4 bases to trimming and J lost 4 bases; unmatched junction nucleotides: 5. Looked up from germline, CDR1 is SGHNT and CDR2 is YYREEE (reference sequence).

This clone was recorded a few times. The genes are TRBV4-3 and TRBJ1-4, with TRBD1 matching 7 bases. This CDR3 contains 16 residues. CDR1 and CDR2 (germline): LGHNA, YSLEER. V lost 0 bases and J lost 10; bases outside the gene matches: 11. In nucleotides, the CDR3 is TGCGCCAGCAGCCAAGATCTGTCCGATCAGGGGGGAAAACTGTTTTTT. The encoded protein is CASSQDLSDQGGKLFF.

The chain couples TRBV30 to TRBJ1-1; 7 bases match TRBD1. CDR3 length: 15 residues. The ends lost 3 bases at V and 2 bases at J; junction bases unmatched: 9. Germline lookup yields CDR1 GTSNPN and CDR2 SVGIG (reference sequence). The CDR3 region has the DNA TGTGCCTGGAGGCTATCCGGGACAGCTAACACTGAAGCTTTCTTT. Translating gives CAWRLSGTANTEAFF.

The chain is built from TRBV4-3 and TRBJ1-2; no definite D call. Germline lookup yields CDR1 LGHNA and CDR2 YSLEER. The length of the CDR3 is 14 residues. V shed 0 bases and J shed 0 bases, with 5 bases lying between them. CDR3 coding DNA: TGCGCCAGCAGCCAAGATGTAGCTAACTATGGCTACACCTTC. Its translation is CASSQDVANYGYTF.

The chain is built from TRBV7-2 and TRBJ1-6, with unresolved D. The CDR3 spans 14 residues. The V gene lost 1 base and the J gene lost 7 bases, with 8 bases spanning the gap. Germline assignment: CDR1 SGHTA and CDR2 FQGNSA. This CDR3 is CASSLDHMNSPLHF. DNA for the CDR3: TGTGCCAGCAGCTTAGACCACATGAATTCACCCCTCCACTTT.

V and J are TRBV3-1 (or the pseudogene TRBV3-2) and TRBJ1-1, with D possibly being TRBD1 (5 bases). This CDR3 contains 14 residues. The V end was cut by 1 base, the J end by 4 bases, with 10 bases between. Per germline, CDR1 LGHDT and CDR2 YNNKEL (reference sequence). The CDR3 nucleotides read TGTGCCAGCAGCCAAGGTGATAGGGGCACTGAAGCTTTCTTT. It translates to CASSQGDRGTEAFF.

This chain links TRBV4-3 with TRBJ1-2; D gene uncertain. V lost 0 bases and J lost 7, with 18 bases in between. CDR3 length equals 16 residues. Germline CDR1 reads LGHNA; CDR2 reads YSLEER. The CDR3 protein is CASSQEWAGQRSGYTF. The DNA of the CDR3 is TGCGCCAGCAGCCAAGAGTGGGCAGGCCAGCGGTCTGGCTACACCTTC.

The V and J genes are TRBV24-1 and TRBJ2-3; the match to TRBD2 covers 9 bases. V lost 5 bases, J lost 0 bases, and 11 bases stayed unmatched. The CDR3 runs 18 residues. Germline values: CDR1 KGHDR, CDR2 SFDVKD. In DNA form, the CDR3 reads TGTGCCACCAGTGCCCTTCGGACTAGCGAACCTAGCACAGATACGCAGTATTTT. As protein: CATSALRTSEPSTDTQYF.

J is TRBJ2-1 and V is TRBV12-3 or TRBV12-4, with 7 bases fitting TRBD1. CDR3 length: 12 amino acids. The V and J ends lost 8 bases and 10 bases, in that order; junction bases with no gene match: 8. This CDR3 is CASPGRGGEQFF. CDR3 coding DNA: TGTGCCAGCCCGGGGCGAGGGGGCGAGCAGTTCTTC.

The chain uses TRBV30 and TRBJ1-1, with a possible D match to TRBD1 (6 bases). Germline V gives CDR1 GTSNPN, CDR2 SVGIG (reference sequence). Trimming took off 3 bases at V and 2 bases at J, with 16 bases between the two ends. CDR3 length: 15 residues. Here the CDR3 reads CAWSSGQLDNTEAFF. As DNA, the CDR3 is TGTGCCTGGAGCTCTGGACAGCTAGACAACACTGAAGCTTTCTTT.

This chain connects TRBV29-1 to TRBJ2-5; 7 bases line up with TRBD2. The CDR3 extends over 13 amino acids. Per germline, CDR1 SQVTM and CDR2 ANQGSEA. V was clipped by 7 bases and J by 5 bases; unmatched bases: 10. CDR3 sequence (DNA): TGCAGCGCCGGGGGGTCAGGCTATGAGACCCAGTACTTC. It is translated as CSAGGSGYETQYF.

The chain has TRBV5-1 and TRBJ2-3; TRBD1 matches at 7 bases. CDR3 length: 17 amino acids. Per germline, CDR1 SGHRS and CDR2 YFSETQ. The V segment lost 0 bases and the J segment 3 bases; nucleotides outside the gene matches: 10. The CDR3 bases are TGCGCCAGCAGCTTGGAGGGGGCCGCCTCCGGGACAGATACGCAGTATTTT. Amino acids: CASSLEGAASGTDTQYF.

This clone showed up just once. The chain employs TRBV28 and TRBJ2-7, with TRBD1 matching 9 bases. Per germline, CDR1 MDHEN and CDR2 SYDVKM. The CDR3 contains 16 residues. The J segment lost 3 bases and the V segment lost 7 bases, leaving 13 bases of the junction unmatched. The CDR3 loop is CASKPSTGQGSYEQYF. CDR3 bases: TGTGCCAGCAAACCAAGTACGGGACAGGGTAGCTACGAGCAGTACTTC.

The rearrangement uses TRBV4-1 and TRBJ1-3, with TRBD1 identical over 8 bases. Germline lookup yields CDR1 MGHRA and CDR2 YSYEKL. The CDR3 contains 14 residues. The J segment lost 4 bases and the V segment lost 4 bases, leaving 3 bases of the junction unmatched. The CDR3, as DNA: TGCGCCAGCAGCCCTAGGGACAGGGGAAACACCATATATTTT. This sequence encodes CASSPRDRGNTIYF.

This chain uses TRBV20-1 with TRBJ2-7; 9 nucleotides align to TRBD1. Germline V CDR1 and CDR2: DFQATT, SNEGSKA (reference sequence). This CDR3 has 15 residues. V trimming: 3 bases; J trimming: 0 bases; junction bases outside the gene matches: 6. The CDR3 coding sequence is TGCAGTGCTAGTTACGGGACAGGGAACTCCTACGAGCAGTACTTC. Translating gives CSASYGTGNSYEQYF.

This clone appeared once. The CDR3 region has the DNA TGTGCCAGTGCACTAGCGGGGATGAACACCGGGGAGCTGTTTTTT. Amino acids: CASALAGMNTGELFF. This chain joins TRBV19 and TRBJ2-2; 10 nucleotides agree with TRBD2. CDR3 size: 15 residues. Germline CDR1 and CDR2: LNHDA and SQIVND (reference sequence). V was pared by 8 bases and J by 1 base, with 4 bases of the junction left unmatched.

The chain is built from TRBV20-1 and TRBJ2-5; 15 nucleotides agree with TRBD2. The CDR3 has 21 residues. Germline V gene sequence: CDR1 DFQATT, CDR2 SNEGSKA (reference sequence). Germline trimming cut 3 bases from V and 5 bases from J; bases unmatched to any gene: 22. CDR3 residues: CSASEAGKPGTSGGQPETQYF. In DNA form, the CDR3 reads TGCAGTGCTAGTGAGGCAGGAAAACCCGGGACTAGCGGGGGGCAGCCCGAGACCCAGTACTTC.

This chain connects TRBV2 to TRBJ1-1, with TRBD1 matching over 7 bases. The CDR3 is made up of 14 amino acids. The V segment lost 6 bases and the J segment 0 bases; nucleotides outside the gene matches: 4. The germline gives CDR1 SNHLY, CDR2 FYNNEI. The CDR3 sequence: CASRGGTVNTEAFF. The CDR3 nucleotides read TGTGCCAGCAGGGGCGGGACAGTGAACACTGAAGCTTTCTTT.

This clone was counted between two and nine times. The chain recombines TRBV7-2 with TRBJ1-5; D is unclear. Trimming took off 2 bases at V and 7 bases at J, with 15 bases between the two ends. The CDR3 consists of 15 residues. Germline V gene sequence: CDR1 SGHTA, CDR2 FQGNSA. In nucleotides, the CDR3 is TGTGCCAGCAGCTTATTTGCGCAGGTCCCCCAGCCCCAGCATTTT. As protein: CASSLFAQVPQPQHF.

The chain links TRBV9 to TRBJ1-3; 10 bases agree with TRBD1. The CDR3 loop spans 15 amino acids. Germline CDR1 is SGDLS and CDR2 is YYNGEE. V dropped 3 bases and J dropped 4; count of bases not matched to a gene: 4. The CDR3, as DNA: TGTGCCAGCAGCGACCGGGACAGGGGAGGAAACACCATATATTTT. Translated: CASSDRDRGGNTIYF.

This chain links TRBV9 with TRBJ2-2, with 9 nucleotides matching TRBD1. This CDR3 comprises 16 residues. The germline gives CDR1 SGDLS, CDR2 YYNGEE. After removal of 4 bases from V and 4 bases from J, the junction contained 8 bases not matched to a gene. The CDR3 region has the DNA TGTGCCAGCAGCCCCTCCGGGACAGGGATCACCGGGGAGCTGTTTTTT. It encodes CASSPSGTGITGELFF.

This chain joins TRBV7-2 and TRBJ2-5, with D possibly matching TRBD2 (7 bases). Trimming cost V 5 bases and J 2 bases, with 12 bases left between them. The germline V gene has CDR1 SGHTA and CDR2 FQGNSA. CDR3 length: 14 residues. The CDR3 sequence is CASSGGAQQETQYF. Here the CDR3 DNA reads TGTGCCAGCAGCGGGGGGGCCCAGCAAGAGACCCAGTACTTC.

As concerns this clone: The sample has other DNA sequences that encode this CDR3 too. The chain uses TRBV18 and TRBJ2-7, with 10 bases aligning to TRBD1. The CDR3 is 14 amino acids. V shed 3 bases and J 6 bases; nucleotides not matched to a gene: 5. Germline CDR1 reads KGHSH; CDR2 reads LQKENI. The CDR3 DNA reads as TGTGCCAGCTCACCGAGACAGGGGGCGTCCGAGCAGTACTTC. It codes for CASSPRQGASEQYF. Full variable domain (remainder filled in from reference TRBV18 and TRBJ2-7): NAGVMQNPRHLVRRRGQEARLRCSPMKGHSHVYWYRQLPEEGLKFMVYLQKENIIDESGMPKERFSAEFPKEGPSILRIQQVVRGDSAAYFCASSPRQGASEQYFGPGTRLTVT.